This T cell receptor (beta chain) emerged from a study of T cell changes during pregnancy in multiple sclerosis. Germline values: CDR1 MGHRA, CDR2 YSYEKL. The V gene lost 0 bases and the J gene lost 4 bases, with 9 bases spanning the gap. This CDR3 is 14 amino acids long. TCRdb's copy holds only in-frame clones and misses some; the assay was immunoSEQ multiplex PCR. The table records about 43,000 clones, roughly 88% of them present only once. The clonotype originates from a female donor with multiple sclerosis, enrolled in a pregnancy study. Sequencing was carried out using PBMCs (not recorded whether the cells were cultured). V and J are TRBV4-1 and TRBJ2-5, with D hard to call. CDR3 sequence reads: CASSQDPYRETQYF. DNA for the CDR3: TGCGCCAGCAGCCAAGATCCCTACCGAGAGACCCAGTACTTC.